These 19 T cell receptor beta chains share one sample of origin, sequenced in a study of vaccination effects on CD4 cells after COVID-19. The table came from immunoSEQ multiplex PCR; TCRdb's copy has only in-frame clones and leaves some out. The table lists 50,000 to 65,000 clones, 79% of them singletons. What these receptors recognize is not known. Within the ViraFEST assay, antigen-specific CD4+ T cells underwent expansion with viral peptide pools prior to sequencing. Isolation of CD4+ T cells took place after nine to ten days of culture. Nucleocapsid antibody tests were negative, and the vaccine recipients had no prior SARS-CoV-2 infection. The sample was CD4+ T cells from PBMCs cultured with HCoV-OC43 spike peptides, taken before COVID-19 vaccination. As to subset: HCoV-OC43 spike overlapping peptide pool stimulation. These receptors were collected from a human donor who received a COVID-19 vaccine.

This chain connects TRBV5-1 to TRBJ1-4; 9 bases map to TRBD1. J gave up 5 bases and V 4 bases, and 3 bases lay outside the gene matches. The CDR3 spans 14 residues. Germline V gene data show CDR1 as SGHRS and CDR2 as YFSETQ. In DNA form, the CDR3 reads TGCGCCAGCAGCCTGACAGGGGGGAATGAAAAACTGTTTTTT. Its translation: CASSLTGGNEKLFF.

The rearrangement links TRBV19 to TRBJ2-5, with 9 bases matching TRBD1. The trim removed 9 bases at V and 5 bases at J, leaving 10 bases unmatched. Looked up from germline, CDR1 is LNHDA and CDR2 is SQIVND (reference sequence). The CDR3 is 14 amino acids. The CDR3 DNA is TGTGCCAGCAGGGGCACAGGGGGCAGGGAGACCCAGTACTTC. Its protein product is CASRGTGGRETQYF.

This chain uses TRBV3-1 (or the pseudogene TRBV3-2) with TRBJ2-4; TRBD2 might be the D (5 bases). This CDR3 has 16 residues. Trimming cost V 2 bases and J 0 bases, with 11 bases left between them. Per germline, CDR1 LGHDT and CDR2 YNNKEL (reference sequence). CDR3 loop: CASSQRGGVAKNIQYF. DNA for the CDR3: TGTGCCAGCAGCCAACGGGGTGGTGTAGCCAAAAACATTCAGTACTTC.

The rearrangement uses TRBV19 and TRBJ1-4; no firm D call. Trimming cost V 3 bases and J 5 bases, with 16 bases left between them. This CDR3 has 16 residues. Looked up from germline, CDR1 is LNHDA and CDR2 is SQIVND (reference sequence). This CDR3 reads CASSIGEVVGNEKLFF. The DNA of the CDR3 is TGTGCCAGTAGTATCGGCGAAGTGGTCGGAAATGAAAAACTGTTTTTT.

The rearrangement uses TRBV3-1 (or the pseudogene TRBV3-2) and TRBJ2-3; TRBD1 is a possible D gene (6 bases). Germline-derived CDR1 and CDR2 are LGHDT and YNNKEL (reference sequence). The CDR3 extends over 14 amino acids. Trimming cost V 4 bases and J 3 bases, with 11 bases left between them. The CDR3 DNA is TGTGCCAGCAGCCCAGTACAGGGTACAGATACGCAGTATTTT. This sequence encodes CASSPVQGTDTQYF.

The chain recombines TRBV6-2 or TRBV6-3 with TRBJ1-5; 9 bases fit TRBD1. The CDR3 has 17 amino acids. Germline V gene data show CDR1 as MNHEY and CDR2 as SVGEGT. Trimming cost V 6 bases and J 2 bases; bases outside gene matches: 11. In DNA, the CDR3 is TGTGCCAGCAGCCGGGACAGGGATAAAGGGGGCAATCAGCCCCAGCATTTT. This encodes CASSRDRDKGGNQPQHF.

The gene calls are TRBV5-1 and TRBJ1-5; D is possibly TRBD1 (5 bases). Between the trimmed V and J ends, which lost 1 base and 3 bases, there was a span of 8 bases. Germline CDR1 SGHRS, CDR2 YFSETQ. The CDR3 covers 14 residues. Here the CDR3 reads CASSLRGNNQPQHF. DNA of the CDR3: TGCGCCAGCAGCTTGAGGGGAAACAATCAGCCCCAGCATTTT.

The V gene is TRBV2, the J gene TRBJ2-4; no firm D call. The length of the CDR3 is 15 residues. CDR1 and CDR2 (germline): SNHLY, FYNNEI. Trimming left V 4 bases short and J 3 bases short, with 13 bases between. For the CDR3, the DNA is TGTGCCAGCAGTGCCGATGCAGAGATCAAAAACATTCAGTACTTC. Translation gives CASSADAEIKNIQYF.

This clone was seen a few times. This chain's CDR3 is CASSQRDRPNYGYTF. Here the CDR3 DNA reads TGCGCCAGCAGCCAAAGGGACAGACCTAACTATGGCTACACCTTC. This chain links TRBV4-1 with TRBJ1-2; 7 bases agree with TRBD1. Germline V CDR1 and CDR2: MGHRA, YSYEKL. This CDR3 region has 15 residues. V lost 2 bases and J lost 0; bases outside the gene matches: 3.

The genes are TRBV5-1 and TRBJ1-2; TRBD1 agrees at 7 bases. The V gene end was trimmed by 4 bases and the J gene end by 2 bases; junction bases not matched to a gene: 2. The germline V gene has CDR1 SGHRS and CDR2 YFSETQ. The CDR3 spans 13 residues. The chain's CDR3 is CASSPDRNYGYTF. The CDR3 DNA follows: TGCGCCAGCAGCCCGGACAGGAACTATGGCTACACCTTC. Filled out from reference TRBV5-1 and TRBJ1-2, the complete variable domain reads KAGVTQTPRYLIKTRGQQVTLSCSPISGHRSVSWYQQTPGQGLQFLFEYFSETQRNKGNFPGRFSGRQFSNSRSEMNVSTLELGDSALYLCASSPDRNYGYTFGSGTRLTVV.

The rearrangement joins TRBV4-1 to TRBJ2-4; perhaps TRBD2 as D (5 bases). This CDR3 contains 17 residues. V dropped 4 bases and J dropped 0 bases, with 16 bases sitting between them. Germline lookup yields CDR1 MGHRA and CDR2 YSYEKL. DNA for the CDR3: TGCGCCAGCAGCCGAGGAGGACTGGTATTAGCCAAAAACATTCAGTACTTC. It specifies CASSRGGLVLAKNIQYF.

This chain uses TRBV19 with TRBJ1-5; D remains unclear. Germline assignment: CDR1 LNHDA and CDR2 SQIVND (reference sequence). The CDR3 length is 15 residues. Trimming pared 3 bases from V and 0 bases from J, leaving 9 bases between. Written as DNA, the CDR3 is TGTGCCAGTAGTATGATCGGCGTTAGCAATCAGCCCCAGCATTTT. Residues: CASSMIGVSNQPQHF.

The chain couples TRBV5-4 to TRBJ2-1; 10 bases match TRBD2. Germline V gene sequence: CDR1 SGHNT, CDR2 YYREEE (reference sequence). The CDR3 covers 15 residues. J gave up 7 bases and V 4 bases, and 8 bases lay outside the gene matches. For the CDR3, the DNA is TGTGCCAGCAGCGCCCTAGCGGGGGCGGGGAATGAGCAGTTCTTC. Its translation: CASSALAGAGNEQFF.

V is TRBV19 and J is TRBJ1-5, with unresolved D. Trimming cost V 5 bases and J 4 bases, with 15 bases left between them. Germline lookup yields CDR1 LNHDA and CDR2 SQIVND (reference sequence). CDR3 length equals 15 residues. For the CDR3, the DNA is TGTGCCAGTAGTCCACGGACTAAGGGAAATCAGCCCCAGCATTTT. This encodes CASSPRTKGNQPQHF.

This clone was observed once. The gene calls are TRBV7-9 and TRBJ2-5, with 9 bases that match TRBD1. This CDR3 contains 14 residues. From germline, CDR1 is SEHNR and CDR2 FQNEAQ (reference sequence). V trimming: 6 bases; J trimming: 2 bases; junction bases outside the gene matches: 4. The CDR3 spells CASRFGTGQETQYF. CDR3 sequence (DNA): TGTGCCAGCAGATTCGGGACAGGGCAAGAGACCCAGTACTTC.

This chain links TRBV2 with TRBJ1-3, with D uncertain. V was clipped by 4 bases and J by 0 bases, with 13 bases between them. CDR1 is SNHLY and CDR2 is FYNNEI in the germline V gene. This CDR3 has 16 residues. The CDR3 coding sequence is TGTGCCAGCAGTGCCCGTTGGGGAAACTCTGGAAACACCATATATTTT. Protein product: CASSARWGNSGNTIYF.

This clone was counted once. The V and J genes are TRBV3-1 (or the pseudogene TRBV3-2) and TRBJ1-1; 9 bases align to TRBD1. V dropped 7 bases and J dropped 5; count of bases not matched to a gene: 14. The CDR3 runs 16 residues. Germline V gives CDR1 LGHDT, CDR2 YNNKEL (reference sequence). The CDR3 DNA is TGTGCCAGCACCAGAGATACCGGGACAGGGAAAACTGAAGCTTTCTTT. Encoded protein: CASTRDTGTGKTEAFF.

The chain uses TRBV30 and TRBJ1-3, with D hard to call. Germline V gene sequence: CDR1 GTSNPN, CDR2 SVGIG (reference sequence). The CDR3 extends over 14 amino acids. V shed 2 bases and J shed 0 bases, with 8 bases lying between them. CDR3 residues: CAWSRTSSGNTIYF. The CDR3 DNA sequence: TGTGCCTGGAGTCGTACAAGCTCTGGAAACACCATATATTTT.

The CDR3 sequence is CASSIEGKLFF. Written as DNA, the CDR3 is TGTGCCAGTAGTATAGAAGGAAAACTGTTTTTT. V and J are TRBV19 and TRBJ1-4; D is uncertain. The V and J ends lost 0 bases and 10 bases respectively, with 3 bases between them. From germline, CDR1 is LNHDA and CDR2 SQIVND (reference sequence). The CDR3 totals 11 residues.